The following is a TCR beta chain sequence with its context. Its matching antigen is unknown. The V gene end was trimmed by 2 bases and the J gene end by 2 bases; junction bases not matched to a gene: 7. CDR1 and CDR2 from the germline V gene are LGHNT and FRNRAP. The CDR3 spans 16 residues. This entry comes from a study of CD8 T cells in ankylosing spondylitis. General study findings and limits: Relatively rare in peripheral blood, disease-linked clones were also CD8+. Roughly eight highly homologous variants formed a TCR beta motif that appeared characteristic of ankylosing spondylitis blood. The authors reported significant enrichment of disease-linked clones in matched ankylosing spondylitis synovial fluid.

A quantitative 5'-RACE method, one with molecular barcodes, was used to make TCR beta libraries. TCRdb reanalysed the 5' RACE reads using MiXCR and keeps one entry per CDR3 protein. In the table there are approximately 220,000 distinct CDR3 sequences, under 12% of which are singletons. V and J are TRBV12-5 and TRBJ2-5; 8 nucleotides match TRBD2. The sample comprised blood, either unsorted or a sorted T cell fraction (not recorded which). The source is a male donor with ankylosing spondylitis or in good health (not recorded which). The CDR3 DNA reads as TGTGCTAGTGGTTTGCTGAGCGGGGGTCATCAAGAGACCCAGTACTTC. This sequence encodes CASGLLSGGHQETQYF. Full variable domain (rest looked up from reference TRBV12-5 and TRBJ2-5): DARVTQTPRHKVTEMGQEVTMRCQPILGHNTVFWYRQTMMQGLELLAYFRNRAPLDDSGMPKDRFSAEMPDATLATLKIQPSEPRDSAVYFCASGLLSGGHQETQYFGPGTRLLVL.